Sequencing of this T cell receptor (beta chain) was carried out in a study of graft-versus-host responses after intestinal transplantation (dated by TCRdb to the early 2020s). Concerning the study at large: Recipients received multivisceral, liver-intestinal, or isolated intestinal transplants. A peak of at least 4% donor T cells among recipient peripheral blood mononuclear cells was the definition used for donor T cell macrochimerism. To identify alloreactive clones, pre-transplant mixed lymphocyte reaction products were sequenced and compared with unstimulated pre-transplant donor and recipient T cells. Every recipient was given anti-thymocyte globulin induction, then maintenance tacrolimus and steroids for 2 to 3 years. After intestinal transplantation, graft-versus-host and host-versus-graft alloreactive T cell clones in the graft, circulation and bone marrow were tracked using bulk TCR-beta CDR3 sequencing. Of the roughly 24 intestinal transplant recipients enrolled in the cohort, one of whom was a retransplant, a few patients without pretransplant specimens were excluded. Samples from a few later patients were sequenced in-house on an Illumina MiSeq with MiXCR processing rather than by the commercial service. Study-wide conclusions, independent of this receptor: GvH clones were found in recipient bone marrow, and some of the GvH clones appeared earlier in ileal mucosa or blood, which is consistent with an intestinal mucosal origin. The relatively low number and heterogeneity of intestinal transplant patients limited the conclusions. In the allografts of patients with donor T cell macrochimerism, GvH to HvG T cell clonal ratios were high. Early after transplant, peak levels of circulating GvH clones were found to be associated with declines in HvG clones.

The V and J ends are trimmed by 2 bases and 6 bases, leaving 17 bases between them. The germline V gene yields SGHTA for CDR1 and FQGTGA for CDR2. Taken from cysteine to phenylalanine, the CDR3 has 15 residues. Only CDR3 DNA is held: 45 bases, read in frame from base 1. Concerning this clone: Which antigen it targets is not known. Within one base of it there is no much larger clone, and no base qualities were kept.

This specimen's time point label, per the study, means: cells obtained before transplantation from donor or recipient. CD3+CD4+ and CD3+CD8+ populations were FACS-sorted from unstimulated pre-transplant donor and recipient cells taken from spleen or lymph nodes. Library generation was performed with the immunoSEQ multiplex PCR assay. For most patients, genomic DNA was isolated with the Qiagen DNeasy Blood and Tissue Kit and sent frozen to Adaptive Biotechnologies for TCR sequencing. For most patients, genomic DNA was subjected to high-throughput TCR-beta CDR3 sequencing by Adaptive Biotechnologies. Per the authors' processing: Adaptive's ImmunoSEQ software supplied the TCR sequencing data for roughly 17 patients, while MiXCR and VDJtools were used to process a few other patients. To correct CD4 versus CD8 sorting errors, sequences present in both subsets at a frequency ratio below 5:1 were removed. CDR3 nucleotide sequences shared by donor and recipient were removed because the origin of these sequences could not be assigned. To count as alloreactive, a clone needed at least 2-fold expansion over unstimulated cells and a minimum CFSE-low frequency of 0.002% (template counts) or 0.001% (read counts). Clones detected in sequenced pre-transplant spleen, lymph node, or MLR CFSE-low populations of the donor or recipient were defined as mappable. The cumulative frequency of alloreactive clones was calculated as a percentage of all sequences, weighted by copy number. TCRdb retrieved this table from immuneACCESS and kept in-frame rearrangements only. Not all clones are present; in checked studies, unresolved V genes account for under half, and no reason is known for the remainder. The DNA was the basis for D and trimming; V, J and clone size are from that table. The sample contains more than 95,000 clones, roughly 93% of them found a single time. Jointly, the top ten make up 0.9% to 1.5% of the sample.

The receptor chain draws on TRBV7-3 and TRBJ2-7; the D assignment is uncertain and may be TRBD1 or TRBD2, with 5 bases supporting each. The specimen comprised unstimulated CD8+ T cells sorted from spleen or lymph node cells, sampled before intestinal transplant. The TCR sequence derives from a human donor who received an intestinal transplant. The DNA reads TGTGCCAGCAGCTTAGTCCGGGGCCTCGTCGGCGAGCAGTACTTC. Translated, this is CASSLVRGLVGEQYF.